The T cell receptor beta chain described here comes from a study of shared clonotypes between healthy human individuals. V lost 1 base and J 0 bases, leaving 10 bases between the germline ends. The CDR3 has 16 residues. CDR1 is SGHTA, CDR2 FQGTGA, per germline. TCRdb's copy holds only in-frame clones and misses some; the assay was immunoSEQ multiplex PCR. The sample contains under 1,100,000 clones, roughly 74% of which appear only once. This receptor was identified in a man younger than 30 in good health. Some clones in this sample may be carry-over from other donors' samples. The source material was memory CD4+ T cells from PBMCs. The sample's subset: CD45RA-negative fraction. The chain recombines TRBV7-3 with TRBJ1-3, with D possibly being TRBD1 (5 bases). The CDR3 nucleotides read TGTGCCAGCAGCTTAAGAGGCAGGGACTCTGGAAACACCATATATTTT. Residues: CASSLRGRDSGNTIYF.